One sample yielded the 30 T cell receptor beta chains listed below, sequenced in a study of blood T cell repertoires in COVID-19. Sequenced by immunoSEQ multiplex PCR; TCRdb stores in-frame clones only, minus some. Found here are under 450,000 clones, about 89% of them singletons; the top ten hold 0.86%. Sequencing used PBMCs or T cells enriched from blood (not recorded which). These receptors originate from a woman between 40 and 50 years old who had been exposed to COVID-19.

The chain employs TRBV11-3 and TRBJ2-1, with 7 bases that match TRBD1. The germline V gene encodes CDR1 SGHNT and CDR2 YENEEA. This CDR3 is built from 15 residues. The V and J ends lost 3 bases and 4 bases, in that order; junction bases with no gene match: 6. CDR3 sequence reads: CASSFGQGEYNEQFF. CDR3 bases: TGTGCCAGCAGCTTTGGGCAGGGGGAGTACAATGAGCAGTTCTTC.

The V and J genes are TRBV27 and TRBJ1-5; 8 nucleotides line up with TRBD1. Germline V gives CDR1 MNHEY, CDR2 SMNVEV (reference sequence). CDR3 length: 16 residues. The V gene end was trimmed by 5 bases and the J gene end by 2 bases; junction bases not matched to a gene: 8. The CDR3 is CASSAGQGRGNQPQHF. For the CDR3, the DNA is TGTGCCAGCAGTGCCGGACAGGGTCGTGGCAATCAGCCCCAGCATTTT.

V usage is TRBV7-3 and J usage is TRBJ1-4; D not resolved. The germline V and J ends were trimmed by 5 bases and 3 bases, with 4 bases remaining between them. The CDR3 consists of 12 residues. The germline CDR1 and CDR2 sequences are SGHTA and FQGTGA. CDR3: CASSLSNEKLFF. CDR3 nucleotide sequence: TGTGCCAGCAGCCTCTCTAATGAAAAACTGTTTTTT.

The chain employs TRBV24-1 and TRBJ2-5, with TRBD2 matching over 8 bases. The ends lost 12 bases at V and 3 bases at J; junction bases unmatched: 14. The CDR3 runs to 15 residues. Per the germline V gene, CDR1 is KGHDR and CDR2 is SFDVKD. The CDR3: CAPRSGVSGKETQYF. CDR3 DNA sequence: TGTGCCCCTCGGAGTGGGGTTAGCGGGAAAGAGACCCAGTACTTC.

The V and J genes are TRBV5-5 and TRBJ1-2; no reliable D call. Germline V gene sequence: CDR1 SGHKS, CDR2 YYEKEE (reference sequence). Trimming removed 0 bases at V and 7 bases at J, with 16 bases between. The CDR3 extends over 15 amino acids. Written as DNA, the CDR3 is TGTGCCAGCAGCTTGGCCGCGGACTCCCCGGGTGGCTACACCTTC. Amino acids: CASSLAADSPGGYTF.

This chain joins TRBV14 and TRBJ1-2; D perhaps matches TRBD1 (6 bases). CDR1 is SGHDN, CDR2 FVKESK, per germline. This CDR3 region has 13 residues. The ends were cut back, 6 bases at V and 1 base at J, with 9 bases in the middle. The CDR3 region has the DNA TGTGCCAGCAGGCGGACAGTTAACTATGGCTACACCTTC. It yields the protein CASRRTVNYGYTF.

DNA of the CDR3: TGCGCCAGCCTCGGGGAGTACACCGGGGAGCTGTTTTTT. Its protein product is CASLGEYTGELFF. The J gene is TRBJ2-2, the V gene TRBV5-1, with TRBD2 as a possible D gene (5 bases). The CDR3 runs 13 residues. V was pared by 7 bases and J by 3 bases, with 10 bases between. Germline V gene data show CDR1 as SGHRS and CDR2 as YFSETQ.

The genes are TRBV19 and TRBJ2-7; 7 bases are a match to TRBD2. Looked up from germline, CDR1 is LNHDA and CDR2 is SQIVND (reference sequence). The CDR3 consists of 15 residues. V lost 5 bases, J lost 3 bases, and 10 bases stayed unmatched. The CDR3 DNA is TGTGCCAGTAGTGTGGGACTATCTCTATACTACGAGCAGTACTTC. Protein sequence: CASSVGLSLYYEQYF.

This clone was recorded once. This chain connects TRBV18 to TRBJ1-3; D ambiguous. CDR3 length: 19 residues. CDR1 and CDR2 (germline): KGHSH, LQKENI. Trimming pared 2 bases from V and 0 bases from J, leaving 20 bases between. CDR3 bases: TGTGCCAGCTCACCAAGGAAGGAGGGCCAACTCTACTCTGGAAACACCATATATTTT. It codes for CASSPRKEGQLYSGNTIYF.

This clone was found once. The chain has TRBV27 and TRBJ2-7, with D unresolved. V was clipped by 3 bases and J by 0 bases, with 6 bases between them. Germline V gene lookup returns CDR1 MNHEY and CDR2 SMNVEV (reference sequence). There are 13 residues in the CDR3. The CDR3, as DNA: TGTGCCAGCAGTTTGGTTAGCTCCTACGAGCAGTACTTC. Encoded protein: CASSLVSSYEQYF.

Worth noting for this clone: Other DNA sequences from this sample encode an identical CDR3 as well. The genes are TRBV30 and TRBJ1-1; D perhaps matches TRBD1 (5 bases). CDR1 is GTSNPN and CDR2 is SVGIG in the germline V gene (reference sequence). The CDR3 sequence is 13 residues long. Trimming stripped 2 bases from V and 1 base from J, with 8 bases between. The CDR3 here is CAWSRGGNTEAFF. The CDR3, as DNA: TGTGCCTGGAGTAGGGGAGGGAACACTGAAGCTTTCTTT.

The CDR3 protein is CASSPLTGGGGYTF. DNA for the CDR3: TGTGCCAGCAGCCCCCTGACAGGGGGCGGTGGTTACACCTTC. V and J are TRBV3-1 (or the pseudogene TRBV3-2) and TRBJ1-2, with 10 bases that match TRBD1. Trimming at V came to 4 bases and at J to 11 bases, leaving 10 bases not matched to a gene. The CDR3 extends over 14 amino acids. CDR1 is LGHDT and CDR2 is YNNKEL in the germline V gene (reference sequence).

V and J are TRBV5-1 and TRBJ2-5, with D possibly being TRBD1 (6 bases). The CDR3 covers 14 residues. V was cut by 4 bases and J by 5 bases, with 15 bases left in between. Germline assignment: CDR1 SGHRS and CDR2 YFSETQ. The CDR3 nucleotides are TGCGCCAGCAGCACTGTAGGGCAGGGGGAGACCCAGTACTTC. This gives the protein CASSTVGQGETQYF.

The gene calls are TRBV29-1 and TRBJ1-2; 8 nucleotides align to TRBD1. Trimming cost V 4 bases and J 6 bases; bases outside gene matches: 1. Germline V gene lookup returns CDR1 SQVTM and CDR2 ANQGSEA. The CDR3 has 11 residues. The CDR3 DNA reads as TGCAGCGTTGGGACAGGGAATGGCTACACCTTC. Translated: CSVGTGNGYTF. The full variable domain, with the rest looked up from reference TRBV29-1 and TRBJ1-2, is SAVISQKPSRDICQRGTSLTIQCQVDSQVTMMFWYRQQPGQSLTLIATANQGSEATYESGFVIDKFPISRPNLTFSTLTVSNMSPEDSSIYLCSVGTGNGYTFGSGTRLTVV.

The gene calls are TRBV6-5 and TRBJ1-1; D perhaps matches TRBD1 (5 bases). Per the germline V gene, CDR1 is MNHEY and CDR2 is SVGAGI. The CDR3 contains 13 residues. Trimming removed 7 bases at V and 3 bases at J, with 12 bases between. The CDR3 DNA reads as TGTGCCAGCACCTTGGGGGGATACACTGAAGCTTTCTTT. This codes for CASTLGGYTEAFF.

The genes are TRBV13 and TRBJ1-2; 9 bases align to TRBD1. The CDR3 is made up of 14 amino acids. Germline assignment: CDR1 PRHDT and CDR2 FYEKMQ (reference sequence). J was trimmed by 4 bases and V by 5 bases; bases with no gene match: 5. In DNA form, the CDR3 reads TGTGCCAGCAGCCACAGGGGGCAAGGCTATGGCTACACCTTC. The encoded protein is CASSHRGQGYGYTF.

V usage is TRBV6-5 and J usage is TRBJ1-1; TRBD1 agrees at 8 bases. This CDR3 has 13 residues. Trimming took 5 bases from V and 4 from J; bases not matched to a gene: 3. Germline loops: CDR1 MNHEY, CDR2 SVGAGI. The CDR3 protein is CASSQGALTEAFF. Written as DNA, the CDR3 is TGTGCCAGCAGTCAGGGGGCTCTCACTGAAGCTTTCTTT.

The chain carries TRBV10-3 and TRBJ2-1; D is perhaps TRBD1 (7 bases). The CDR3 sequence is 15 residues long. Germline V gives CDR1 ENHRY, CDR2 SYGVKD. V lost 11 bases and J lost 3, with 20 bases in between. CDR3 protein: CAVAVEGAIYNEQFF. For the CDR3, the DNA is TGTGCCGTAGCGGTAGAGGGGGCGATCTACAATGAGCAGTTCTTC.

This clone is a singleton in its sample. V usage is TRBV5-4 and J usage is TRBJ2-7, with D perhaps matching TRBD2 (5 bases). Germline V gene data show CDR1 as SGHNT and CDR2 as YYREEE (reference sequence). V was clipped by 2 bases and J by 7 bases, with 22 bases between them. The CDR3 is 16 amino acids. CDR3 amino acids: CASSFDLGRTLREQYF. CDR3 DNA: TGTGCCAGCAGCTTCGACCTAGGGAGAACCCTTCGTGAGCAGTACTTC.

CDR3 residues: CASSLIGDRDEAFF. The CDR3 nucleotides are TGTGCCAGCAGTTTAATCGGGGACAGGGATGAAGCTTTCTTT. The gene calls are TRBV27 and TRBJ1-1; 9 bases match TRBD1. Germline V gene sequence: CDR1 MNHEY, CDR2 SMNVEV (reference sequence). Losses at the gene ends were 2 bases for V and 7 bases for J; bases not matched to a gene: 5. The length of the CDR3 is 14 residues.

The chain couples TRBV27 to TRBJ1-4; 7 nucleotides agree with TRBD1. The V gene's germline CDR1 is MNHEY and CDR2 SMNVEV (reference sequence). The junction had 14 bases not matched to a gene; V was cut back by 5 bases and J by 5 bases. The CDR3 is 17 residues long. CDR3 residues: CASSPSDRQGPNEKLFF. CDR3 sequence (DNA): TGTGCCAGCAGTCCCTCTGACAGACAGGGTCCGAATGAAAAACTGTTTTTT. Based on the CDR3 plus reference TRBV27 and TRBJ1-4, the full variable domain is EAQVTQNPRYLITVTGKKLTVTCSQNMNHEYMSWYRQDPGLGLRQIYYSMNVEVTDKGDVPEGYKVSRKEKRNFPLILESPSPNQTSLYFCASSPSDRQGPNEKLFFGSGTQLSVL.

The V gene is TRBV5-1, the J gene TRBJ2-1, with 11 bases fitting TRBD2. The J segment lost 8 bases and the V segment lost 2 bases, leaving 6 bases of the junction unmatched. Germline CDR1 and CDR2: SGHRS and YFSETQ. There are 15 residues in the CDR3. The CDR3 bases are TGCGCCAGCAGCTTCCTAGCGGGAGGCTCCGATGAGCAGTTCTTC. Translating gives CASSFLAGGSDEQFF. Complete variable domain (other parts from reference TRBV5-1 and TRBJ2-1): KAGVTQTPRYLIKTRGQQVTLSCSPISGHRSVSWYQQTPGQGLQFLFEYFSETQRNKGNFPGRFSGRQFSNSRSEMNVSTLELGDSALYLCASSFLAGGSDEQFFGPGTRLTVL.

The rearrangement joins TRBV19 to TRBJ1-2; no firm D call. Trimming removed 4 bases from V and 4 bases from J, with 13 bases in between. The length of the CDR3 is 14 residues. Per germline, CDR1 LNHDA and CDR2 SQIVND (reference sequence). The CDR3 DNA is TGTGCCAGTAGTAGGGAGGGAGGAAGCTATGGCTACACCTTC. It yields the protein CASSREGGSYGYTF.

The chain has TRBV7-6 and TRBJ1-5; D gene unclear. Germline V gives CDR1 SGHVS, CDR2 FNYEAQ. The CDR3 has 17 amino acids. Trimming removed 5 bases at V and 0 bases at J, with 17 bases between. This CDR3 reads CASSMSPGFDSNQPQHF. The CDR3 nucleotides are TGTGCCAGCAGCATGAGCCCGGGGTTCGATAGCAATCAGCCCCAGCATTTT.

This sequence joins TRBV10-3 and TRBJ2-5; TRBD2 matches 9 bases. The CDR3 length is 17 residues. Germline lookup yields CDR1 ENHRY and CDR2 SYGVKD. Losses at the gene ends were 3 bases for V and 5 bases for J; bases not matched to a gene: 13. The chain's CDR3 is CAISDGASGKFGETQYF. CDR3 DNA sequence: TGTGCCATCAGTGATGGAGCTAGCGGGAAATTTGGGGAGACCCAGTACTTC.

The chain joins TRBV6-2 or TRBV6-3 to TRBJ2-7, with D unresolved. Trimming took off 2 bases at V and 3 bases at J, with 14 bases between the two ends. The CDR3 consists of 15 residues. Germline values: CDR1 MNHEY, CDR2 SVGEGT. The CDR3 reads CASSYTQPPDYEQYF. CDR3 coding DNA: TGTGCCAGCAGTTACACACAGCCTCCAGACTACGAGCAGTACTTC.

In this sample, this clone turned up once. V is TRBV5-4 and J is TRBJ2-7; D is perhaps TRBD1 (6 bases). Germline CDR1 SGHNT, CDR2 YYREEE (reference sequence). V was trimmed by 0 bases and J by 2 bases, leaving 15 bases between them. This CDR3 has 16 amino acids. CDR3: CASSLETGQRAYEQYF. CDR3 DNA sequence: TGTGCCAGCAGCTTGGAAACGGGACAAAGAGCCTACGAGCAGTACTTC.

The V call is TRBV2, the J call TRBJ1-1; 11 bases fit TRBD1. This CDR3 has 16 residues. CDR1 and CDR2 (germline): SNHLY, FYNNEI. V lost 6 bases, J lost 1 base, and 7 bases stayed unmatched. The CDR3 region is CASSSRDRGGNTEAFF. CDR3 nucleotide sequence: TGTGCCAGCAGCAGCCGGGACAGGGGGGGGAACACTGAAGCTTTCTTT.

The chain joins TRBV24-1 to TRBJ1-2; 7 bases match TRBD1. The trim removed 3 bases at V and 4 bases at J, leaving 10 bases unmatched. CDR3 size: 16 residues. Germline loops: CDR1 KGHDR, CDR2 SFDVKD. The CDR3 loop is CATSDLRDRTIYGYTF. The CDR3, as DNA: TGTGCCACCAGTGATCTCCGGGACAGAACCATCTATGGCTACACCTTC.

This clone was found once. The J gene is TRBJ2-1, the V gene TRBV10-2; 7 bases match TRBD1. The CDR3 length is 15 residues. With V trimmed by 4 bases and J by 1 base, 4 bases remained unmatched. Germline-derived CDR1 and CDR2 are WSHSY and SAAADI. The CDR3 nucleotides are TGCGCCAGCAGTGCGGCGGACAGGTCCTACAATGAGCAGTTCTTC. Its protein is CASSAADRSYNEQFF.